Each of the 6 T cell receptor beta chains below was sequenced from the same sample in a study of CD8 T cells in Susac syndrome. RNA totalling roughly 0.45 to 1 ug underwent reverse transcription with random hexamers. Each CDR3 protein is one row after TCRdb ran MiXCR on the immunoSEQ multiplex PCR reads. This sample yields 330,000 or so distinct CDR3 sequences, of which approximately 85% are seen a single time; 0.2% to 0.25% belongs to the top ten. Sequencing was performed on CD8+ T cells from PBMCs. All receptors derive from a human donor with multiple sclerosis.

The chain links TRBV20-1 to TRBJ2-6; D might be TRBD1 (6 bases). This CDR3 has 15 amino acids. V lost 5 bases and J 0 bases, leaving 11 bases between the germline ends. CDR1 is DFQATT, CDR2 SNEGSKA, per germline (reference sequence). The CDR3 nucleotides are TGCAGTGCTGAGGACAGTTACTCTGGGGCCAACGTCCTGACTTTC. This gives the protein CSAEDSYSGANVLTF.

The V gene is TRBV11-2, the J gene TRBJ1-1; the D gene is possibly TRBD1 (6 bases). Deletions cut 2 bases from V and 3 bases from J, with 28 bases between. This CDR3 is built from 20 residues. CDR1 and CDR2 (germline): SGHAT, FQNNGV. The CDR3 region is CASSLLGDSRGAPWDTEAFF. The CDR3 nucleotides read TGTGCCAGCAGCTTATTGGGGGACTCAAGGGGGGCACCGTGGGACACTGAAGCTTTCTTT.

This sequence joins TRBV11-1 and TRBJ2-2, with 15 bases identical to TRBD2. CDR1 SGHAT and CDR2 FQDESV come from the germline V gene (reference sequence). V gave up 5 bases and J gave up 1 base; unmatched junction bases: 20. CDR3 length: 23 residues. This chain's CDR3 is CASSRHGPTGGLAGGQNTGELFF. Here the CDR3 DNA reads TGTGCCAGCAGCCGACACGGGCCCACAGGGGGACTAGCGGGAGGCCAGAACACCGGGGAGCTGTTTTTT.

The CDR3 sequence is CASSREDRFSSLSYEQYF. As DNA, the CDR3 is TGCGCCAGCAGCCGAGAAGACAGGTTTTCTTCACTATCCTACGAGCAGTACTTC. The chain joins TRBV4-3 to TRBJ2-7; tentative D call: TRBD1 (6 bases). Germline V gene sequence: CDR1 LGHNA, CDR2 YSLEER. This CDR3 is built from 18 residues. V lost 4 bases to trimming and J lost 1 base, with 23 bases between them.

The chain links TRBV13 to TRBJ2-7; 8 bases agree with TRBD2. The CDR3 runs to 15 residues. Germline V gene data show CDR1 as PRHDT and CDR2 as FYEKMQ (reference sequence). V shed 5 bases, J shed 3 bases, and the junction held 9 bases outside the gene matches. CDR3 in amino acids: CASSLSGTSLYEQYF. In DNA, the CDR3 is TGTGCCAGCAGCCTCTCCGGGACTAGTCTCTACGAGCAGTACTTC.

This rearrangement joins TRBV15 to TRBJ2-3; TRBD2 aligns across 12 bases. From germline, CDR1 is LNHNV and CDR2 YYDKDF (reference sequence). The CDR3 covers 16 residues. J was trimmed by 1 base and V by 1 base; bases with no gene match: 0. CDR3 amino acids: CATSRGLAGGTDTQYF. In nucleotides, the CDR3 is TGTGCCACCAGCAGAGGACTAGCGGGAGGCACAGATACGCAGTATTTT.